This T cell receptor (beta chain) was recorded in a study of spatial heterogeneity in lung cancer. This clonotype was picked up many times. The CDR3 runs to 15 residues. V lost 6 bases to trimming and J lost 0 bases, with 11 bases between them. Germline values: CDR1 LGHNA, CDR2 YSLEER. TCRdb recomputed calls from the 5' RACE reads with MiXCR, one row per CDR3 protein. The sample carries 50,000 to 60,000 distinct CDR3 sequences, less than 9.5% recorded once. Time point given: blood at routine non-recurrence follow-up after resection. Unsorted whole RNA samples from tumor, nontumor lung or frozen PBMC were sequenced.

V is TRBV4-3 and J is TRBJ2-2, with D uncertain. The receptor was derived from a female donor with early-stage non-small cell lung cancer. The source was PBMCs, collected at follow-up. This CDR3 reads CASRRQDPNTGELFF. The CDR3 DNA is TGCGCCAGCAGGCGGCAGGACCCGAACACCGGGGAGCTGTTTTTT.